The subject of this entry is one T cell receptor (beta chain). The antigen is unknown. Germline CDR1 is SGHRS and CDR2 is YFSETQ. The CDR3 contains 14 residues. V was shortened by 4 bases and J by 5 bases, with 15 bases between the two germline ends. The method was immunoSEQ multiplex PCR; TCRdb's version includes in-frame clones alone and lacks a portion of them. The table lists 80,000 or so clones, roughly 90% of them singletons. The source of the sample is a study of OX40 agonist ivuxolimab in advanced cancers. The wider study: At doses from 0.01 to 10 mg/kg, patients were given intravenous ivuxolimab every 2 weeks.

Overall study findings and caveats: Still undetermined is the antigen specificity of the expanded peripheral T cells. Blood T cells, both CD4+ and CD8+, expanded clonally by week 6 at 0.1 to 3.0 mg/kg.

This TCR derives from an adult with an advanced solid tumor such as melanoma, head and neck, liver or kidney cancer. The sample consisted of CD4+ or CD8+ T cells sorted from blood, taken in a trial of the OX40 agonist ivuxolimab. The rearrangement joins TRBV5-1 to TRBJ1-1, with D perhaps TRBD1 (5 bases). The CDR3 loop reads CASSRDSAETEAFF. DNA of the CDR3: TGCGCCAGCAGCCGGGACTCTGCGGAAACTGAAGCTTTCTTT.